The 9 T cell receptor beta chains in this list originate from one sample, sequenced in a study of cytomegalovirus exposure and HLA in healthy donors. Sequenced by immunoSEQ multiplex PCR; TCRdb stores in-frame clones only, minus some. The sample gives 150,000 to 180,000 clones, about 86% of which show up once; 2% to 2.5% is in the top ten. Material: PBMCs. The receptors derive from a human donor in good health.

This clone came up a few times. The CDR3 reads CASSPGLAGTTDTQYF. The CDR3 coding sequence is TGTGCCAGCAGTCCCGGACTAGCGGGGACCACAGATACGCAGTATTTT. The chain carries TRBV7-3 and TRBJ2-3; 12 positions match TRBD2. CDR3 size: 16 residues. With 6 bases clipped from V and 2 bases from J, the junction kept 6 bases outside the gene matches. Germline V CDR1 and CDR2: SGHTA, FQGTGA. Looking up the rest from reference TRBV7-3 and TRBJ2-3 gives the full variable domain: GAGVSQTPSNKVTEKGKYVELRCDPISGHTALYWYRQSLGQGPEFLIYFQGTGAADDSGLPNDRFFAVRPEGSVSTLKIQRTERGDSAVYLCASSPGLAGTTDTQYFGPGTRLTVL.

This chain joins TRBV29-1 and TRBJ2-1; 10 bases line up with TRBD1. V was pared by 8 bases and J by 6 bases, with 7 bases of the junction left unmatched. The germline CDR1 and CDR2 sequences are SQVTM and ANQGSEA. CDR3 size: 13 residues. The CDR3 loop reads CSSRRQGANEQFF. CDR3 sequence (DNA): TGCAGCTCCCGTCGACAGGGGGCCAATGAGCAGTTCTTC.

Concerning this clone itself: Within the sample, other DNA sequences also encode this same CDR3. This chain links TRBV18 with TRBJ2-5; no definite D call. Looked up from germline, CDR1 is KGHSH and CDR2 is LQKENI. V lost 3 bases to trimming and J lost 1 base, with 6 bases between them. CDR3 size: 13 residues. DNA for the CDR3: TGTGCCAGCTCACCGCCACTCCAAGAGACCCAGTACTTC. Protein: CASSPPLQETQYF.

CDR3 protein: CAWNGGPSTKRTEAFF. CDR3 DNA: TGTGCCTGGAACGGAGGCCCCTCGACAAAGAGGACTGAAGCTTTCTTT. V is TRBV30 and J is TRBJ1-1; D unclear. The germline V gene encodes CDR1 GTSNPN and CDR2 SVGIG (reference sequence). Trimming stripped 4 bases from V and 5 bases from J, with 23 bases between. This CDR3 has 16 amino acids. The whole variable domain, filled in from reference TRBV30 and TRBJ1-1, reads SQTIHQWPATLVQPVGSPLSLECTVEGTSNPNLYWYRQAAGRGLQLLFYSVGIGQISSEVPQNLSASRPQDRQFILSSKKLLLSDSGFYLCAWNGGPSTKRTEAFFGQGTRLTVV.

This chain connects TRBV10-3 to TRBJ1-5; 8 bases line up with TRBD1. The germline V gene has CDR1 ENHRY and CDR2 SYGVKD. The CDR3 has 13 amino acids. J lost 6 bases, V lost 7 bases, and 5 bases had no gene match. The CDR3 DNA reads TGTGCCATCATCGGACAGGGCGGTCAGCCCCAGCATTTT. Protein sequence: CAIIGQGGQPQHF.

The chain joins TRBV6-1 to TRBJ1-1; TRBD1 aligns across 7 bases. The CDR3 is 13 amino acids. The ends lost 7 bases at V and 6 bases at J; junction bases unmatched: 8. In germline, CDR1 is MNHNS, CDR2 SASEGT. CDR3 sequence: CASNGQGVAEAFF. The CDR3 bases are TGTGCCAGCAACGGTCAGGGGGTGGCTGAAGCTTTCTTT.

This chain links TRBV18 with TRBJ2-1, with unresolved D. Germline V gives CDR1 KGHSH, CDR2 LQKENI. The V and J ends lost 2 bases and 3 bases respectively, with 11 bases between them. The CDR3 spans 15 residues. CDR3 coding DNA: TGTGCCAGCTCACCATACATTGAGGACTACAATGAGCAGTTCTTC. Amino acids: CASSPYIEDYNEQFF.

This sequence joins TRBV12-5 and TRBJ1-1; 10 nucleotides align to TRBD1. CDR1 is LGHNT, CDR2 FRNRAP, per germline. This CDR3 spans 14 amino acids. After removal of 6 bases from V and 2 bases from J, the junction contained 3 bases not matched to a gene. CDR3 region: CASGGTGVNTEAFF. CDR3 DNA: TGTGCTAGTGGGGGGACAGGGGTTAACACTGAAGCTTTCTTT.

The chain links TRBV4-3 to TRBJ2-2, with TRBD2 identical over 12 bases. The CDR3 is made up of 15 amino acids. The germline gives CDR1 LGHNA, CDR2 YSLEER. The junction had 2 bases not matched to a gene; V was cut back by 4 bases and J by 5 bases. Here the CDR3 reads CASSLGLAGTGELFF. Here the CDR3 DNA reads TGCGCCAGCAGCCTAGGACTAGCGGGGACCGGGGAGCTGTTTTTT.